This is a list of T cell receptor beta chains from one sample in a study of beta chain features in type 1 diabetes. This table comes from immunoSEQ multiplex PCR, and its TCRdb copy is limited to in-frame clones, with some not included. This sample carries over 150,000 clones, about 9.4% of them seen once, and the ten largest clones take more than 0.4%. Sequenced sample: central memory CD4+ T cells from blood. Receptors were obtained from a man aged 25-45 years with type 1 diabetes. Each CDR3 is given with its conserved first and last residue. D genes are given only for firm matches. Not every row has a clone size; where given, it reads once, few, many or a size class.

cdr3_nt: TGTGCCAGCAGCCAAGAATCGGGGTATGGCTACACCTTC
cdr3_aa: CASSQESGYGYTF
clone_size: .
v_call: TRBV4-2
j_call: TRBJ1-2
d_call: .

cdr3_nt: TGTGCCAGCAGCTCATACAGGGGGCACACTGAAGCTTTCTTT
cdr3_aa: CASSSYRGHTEAFF
clone_size: .
v_call: TRBV5-6
j_call: TRBJ1-1
d_call: TRBD1

cdr3_nt: TGTGCCAGCAGTTCCGGGACAGGGGGCGATCAGTACTTC
cdr3_aa: CASSSGTGGDQYF
clone_size: .
v_call: TRBV28
j_call: TRBJ2-7
d_call: TRBD1

cdr3_nt: TGCGCGGTCGGAGGGGCGAGCCATAGCAATCAGCCCCAGCATTTT
cdr3_aa: CAVGGASHSNQPQHF
clone_size: few
v_call: TRBV29-1
j_call: TRBJ1-5
d_call: .

cdr3_nt: TGTGCCAGTAGACCTCCCCGGGACAGTGAAGCTTTCTTT
cdr3_aa: CASRPPRDSEAFF
clone_size: few
v_call: TRBV19
j_call: TRBJ1-1
d_call: TRBD1

cdr3_nt: TGTGCCAGCTCACCCAGGGCTAGCGGAACCTATTACAATGAGCAGTTCTTC
cdr3_aa: CASSPRASGTYYNEQFF
clone_size: many
v_call: TRBV18
j_call: TRBJ2-1
d_call: TRBD2

cdr3_nt: TGTGCCAGCAGCGGGAGCTCCTACAATGAGCAGTTCTTC
cdr3_aa: CASSGSSYNEQFF
clone_size: few
v_call: TRBV7-2
j_call: TRBJ2-1
d_call: .

cdr3_nt: TGTGCCAGCAGCCCTCGTATAGCGGGATCAACAGATACGCAGTATTTT
cdr3_aa: CASSPRIAGSTDTQYF
clone_size: .
v_call: TRBV7-8
j_call: TRBJ2-3
d_call: TRBD2

cdr3_nt: TGTGCCAGCTCACCATCGGTGGCCAGGCAAAACACTGAAGCTTTCTTT
cdr3_aa: CASSPSVARQNTEAFF
clone_size: .
v_call: TRBV18
j_call: TRBJ1-1
d_call: .

cdr3_nt: TGTGCCAGCAGCCCCCAGACAGGGTTCTCCTACAATGAGCAGTTCTTC
cdr3_aa: CASSPQTGFSYNEQFF
clone_size: .
v_call: TRBV11-2
j_call: TRBJ2-1
d_call: TRBD1

cdr3_nt: TGTGCCTGGAGTGCCGGGACTAGTGACATTCAGTACTTC
cdr3_aa: CAWSAGTSDIQYF
clone_size: .
v_call: TRBV30
j_call: TRBJ2-4
d_call: TRBD2

cdr3_nt: TGTGCCATCAGTGGGACTAGCGGGAGATTCAAGGCTTCCTACAATGAGCAGTTCTTC
cdr3_aa: CAISGTSGRFKASYNEQFF
clone_size: few
v_call: TRBV10-3
j_call: TRBJ2-1
d_call: TRBD2

cdr3_nt: TGTGCCAGCAGCCCCGCCGGGAGGGCTGGAGAGACCCAGTACTTC
cdr3_aa: CASSPAGRAGETQYF
clone_size: .
v_call: TRBV7-9
j_call: TRBJ2-5
d_call: TRBD2

cdr3_nt: TGTGCCAGCAAGGCCATATCTCGCCCGGGACTAGCGTTCAATGAGCAGTTCTTC
cdr3_aa: CASKAISRPGLAFNEQFF
clone_size: few
v_call: TRBV2
j_call: TRBJ2-1
d_call: TRBD2

cdr3_nt: TGCGCCAGCAGCGTGACTGGAGATACGCAGTATTTT
cdr3_aa: CASSVTGDTQYF
clone_size: .
v_call: TRBV5-1
j_call: TRBJ2-3
d_call: .

cdr3_nt: TGTGCCAGCTTACAGGGTTCCGACACTGAAGCTTTCTTT
cdr3_aa: CASLQGSDTEAFF
clone_size: .
v_call: TRBV18
j_call: TRBJ1-1
d_call: .

cdr3_nt: TGTGCCAGCAGCCAAGATGGGCAGCTCTATGGCTACACCTTC
cdr3_aa: CASSQDGQLYGYTF
clone_size: few
v_call: TRBV4-2
j_call: TRBJ1-2
d_call: .

cdr3_nt: TGTGCCAGCAGCTTCGGGGGCGGACAGGGCAGGAGGGAGACCCAGTACTTC
cdr3_aa: CASSFGGGQGRRETQYF
clone_size: few
v_call: TRBV5-4
j_call: TRBJ2-5
d_call: TRBD1

cdr3_nt: TGTGCCATCAGTGAGTCGCGGCAGGGGAACAATGAGCAGTTCTTC
cdr3_aa: CAISESRQGNNEQFF
clone_size: .
v_call: TRBV10-3
j_call: TRBJ2-1
d_call: .

cdr3_nt: TGTGCCACCAGCAGAGATAGCGGGGGGCGCGAGCAGTACTTC
cdr3_aa: CATSRDSGGREQYF
clone_size: .
v_call: TRBV15
j_call: TRBJ2-7
d_call: TRBD2

cdr3_nt: TGTGCCAGCAGTTTAACAGGGGTGGGCACAGATACGCAGTATTTT
cdr3_aa: CASSLTGVGTDTQYF
clone_size: .
v_call: TRBV27
j_call: TRBJ2-3
d_call: TRBD1

cdr3_nt: TGTGCCAGCAGTGAGGGCGTGCGCTACGAGCAGTACTTC
cdr3_aa: CASSEGVRYEQYF
clone_size: few
v_call: TRBV25-1
j_call: TRBJ2-7
d_call: .

cdr3_nt: TGTGCCACCAGCAGGGGACAGGGGGCGTACTCTGGGGCCAACGTCCTGACTTTC
cdr3_aa: CATSRGQGAYSGANVLTF
clone_size: few
v_call: TRBV15
j_call: TRBJ2-6
d_call: TRBD1